This record looks at one T cell receptor beta chain sequence and its context. Its antigen is currently unknown. The CDR3 runs to 14 residues. The germline V gene has CDR1 MNHEY and CDR2 SMNVEV (reference sequence). Trimming took 6 bases from V and 9 from J, leaving 15 bases between them. These data come from a study of blood T cells in healthy people across ages. Study outcomes and limitations: A roughly linear fall in TCR beta diversity per million T cells was seen with increasing age.

A sample-barcoded 5' primer and a J-beta primer mix were used in a second PCR of roughly 7 to 11 cycles. No fewer than 3 million CDR3-containing paired-end reads came from each sample. MiXCR, applied by TCRdb to the 5' RACE reads, yields one record per CDR3 protein. The sample carries about a million distinct CDR3 sequences, about 48% recorded once. PBMCs numbering at least 6 million were isolated per sample. The receptor was derived from a man younger than 40 in good health. The gene calls are TRBV27 and TRBJ1-6, with D possibly TRBD1 on 5 matching bases. Sequences were obtained from blood. The CDR3 loop reads CASSFGGESSPLHF. CDR3 coding DNA: TGTGCCAGCAGCTTCGGAGGGGAGAGTTCACCCCTCCACTTT.